These 4 T cell receptor beta chains share one sample of origin, sequenced in a study of T cells in Graves' hyperthyroidism and ophthalmopathy. Authors of the study amplified TCR beta CDR3 regions from RNA transcripts. During a first-round RT-PCR of the TCR CDR3, the HTBI primer set was used. TCRdb called the multiplex PCR reads again in MiXCR, with one record for every CDR3 protein. The table lists some 700,000 distinct CDR3 sequences, 15% to 20% of them singletons, with about a sixth in the top ten. The source material was blood. Receptors originate from a man in his fifties with Graves' hyperthyroidism.

This chain links TRBV15 with TRBJ1-4; D gene uncertain. CDR1 is LNHNV, CDR2 YYDKDF, per germline (reference sequence). The CDR3 runs to 19 residues. Trimming left V 0 bases short and J 4 bases short, with 21 bases between. In DNA form, the CDR3 reads TGTGCCACCAGCAGAGATTCGCGACAACTTCTTACCCTTAATGAAAAACTGTTTTTT. Residues: CATSRDSRQLLTLNEKLFF.

CDR3 DNA sequence: TGTGCCAGCAGTTACGCTAGCGGTGACACCGGGGAGCTGTTTTTT. Residues: CASSYASGDTGELFF. This chain uses TRBV6-5 with TRBJ2-2; 7 nucleotides align to TRBD2. Germline CDR1 reads MNHEY; CDR2 reads SVGAGI. This CDR3 spans 15 amino acids. The trim removed 2 bases at V and 3 bases at J, leaving 3 bases unmatched.

This chain uses TRBV12-3 or TRBV12-4 with TRBJ2-2; D is ambiguous. The CDR3 is made up of 16 amino acids. The V gene lost 11 bases and the J gene lost 1 base, with 20 bases spanning the gap. The CDR3: CAGIPYQNRNTGELFF. The CDR3 nucleotides are TGTGCCGGCATCCCCTACCAAAACCGGAACACCGGGGAGCTGTTTTTT.

This clonotype was seen ten or more times. The chain carries TRBV19 and TRBJ1-1; 7 nucleotides align to TRBD1. The CDR3 sequence is 16 residues long. The ends lost 8 bases at V and 0 bases at J; junction bases unmatched: 12. Germline CDR1 reads LNHDA; CDR2 reads SQIVND (reference sequence). For the CDR3, the DNA is TGTGCCAGTCGACCGGGACAGAGTCTAATGAACACTGAAGCTTTCTTT. It encodes CASRPGQSLMNTEAFF.